What follows are 25 T cell receptor beta chains derived from one specimen sequenced in a study of CD8 T cells in Susac syndrome. Reverse transcription used roughly 0.45 to 1 ug RNA and random hexamers. MiXCR, applied by TCRdb to the immunoSEQ multiplex PCR reads, yields one record per CDR3 protein. The table includes about 180,000 distinct CDR3 sequences, around 95% detected once. Sequencing was carried out using CD4+ T cells from PBMCs. These receptor sequences come from a human donor with multiple sclerosis.

The count of this clonotype is one. The rearrangement joins TRBV20-1 to TRBJ2-5; D is unresolved. CDR1 and CDR2 from the germline V gene are DFQATT and SNEGSKA (reference sequence). V was clipped by 3 bases and J by 5 bases, with 4 bases between them. CDR3 length: 10 residues. This CDR3 is CSASVETQYF. Here the CDR3 DNA reads TGCAGTGCTAGCGTGGAGACCCAGTACTTC.

The genes are TRBV7-2 and TRBJ1-1; D gene unclear. This CDR3 has 13 residues. The V end was cut by 6 bases, the J end by 3 bases, with 11 bases between. Germline CDR1 and CDR2: SGHTA and FQGNSA. CDR3 sequence (DNA): TGTGCCAGCAGTCGCGGACGGTACACTGAAGCTTTCTTT. This encodes CASSRGRYTEAFF.

The chain couples TRBV20-1 to TRBJ2-4; D may correspond to TRBD1 or TRBD2 (5 bases each). The CDR3 has 15 amino acids. CDR1 DFQATT and CDR2 SNEGSKA come from the germline V gene (reference sequence). Trimming stripped 3 bases from V and 0 bases from J, with 12 bases between. CDR3 coding DNA: TGCAGTGCTAGTCCCGGGACCTCAGCCAAAAACATTCAGTACTTC. It translates to CSASPGTSAKNIQYF.

The CDR3 here is CASSITTVGDYEQYF. The CDR3 region has the DNA TGTGCCAGTAGTATAACGACGGTAGGCGACTACGAGCAGTACTTC. The chain has TRBV19 and TRBJ2-7; D call uncertain. Germline-derived CDR1 and CDR2 are LNHDA and SQIVND (reference sequence). The CDR3 loop spans 15 amino acids. The V gene lost 2 bases and the J gene lost 3 bases, with 14 bases spanning the gap.

The J gene is TRBJ2-2, the V gene TRBV5-4; TRBD1 might be the D (6 bases). The length of the CDR3 is 17 residues. Germline V gives CDR1 SGHNT, CDR2 YYREEE (reference sequence). The V and J ends lost 4 bases and 1 base respectively, with 17 bases between them. The CDR3 is CASSPKRTVKNTGELFF. As DNA, the CDR3 is TGTGCCAGCAGCCCAAAGAGGACAGTAAAGAACACCGGGGAGCTGTTTTTT.

This CDR3 reads CASSSRGGDTQYF. The CDR3 coding sequence is TGCGCCAGCAGCTCACGGGGGGGAGATACGCAGTATTTT. The rearrangement links TRBV4-3 to TRBJ2-3, with TRBD2 identical over 8 bases. CDR3 length: 13 residues. V dropped 5 bases and J dropped 5; count of bases not matched to a gene: 3. CDR1 is LGHNA, CDR2 YSLEER, per germline.

V is TRBV3-1 and J is TRBJ2-5; D might be TRBD2 (6 bases). Deletions cut 0 bases from V and 3 bases from J, with 14 bases between. The CDR3 is 16 residues long. Germline loops: CDR1 LGHDT, CDR2 YNNKEL (reference sequence). CDR3 coding DNA: TGTGCCAGCAGCCAAGATAGGAGGGCCCGGGAAGAGACCCAGTACTTC. This codes for CASSQDRRAREETQYF.

The chain uses TRBV18 and TRBJ1-1; D not certain. The germline CDR1 and CDR2 sequences are KGHSH and LQKENI. The CDR3 has 14 residues. V was cut by 6 bases and J by 3 bases, with 14 bases left in between. The CDR3 DNA sequence: TGTGCCAGCTCCGTCGGAAGGGTGGACACTGAAGCTTTCTTT. Residues: CASSVGRVDTEAFF.

This clonotype was detected only once. This chain connects TRBV18 to TRBJ2-3; D gene uncertain. This CDR3 has 13 amino acids. V was pared by 2 bases and J by 4 bases, with 7 bases between. Germline CDR1 is KGHSH and CDR2 is LQKENI. CDR3 nucleotide sequence: TGTGCCAGCTCACCAAATCCTTCAGATACGCAGTATTTT. Protein product: CASSPNPSDTQYF.

This clonotype was detected only once. The chain couples TRBV11-2 to TRBJ2-7; D uncertain. Looked up from germline, CDR1 is SGHAT and CDR2 is FQNNGV. The CDR3 totals 16 residues. The V and J ends lost 0 bases and 3 bases respectively, with 15 bases between them. The CDR3 sequence: CASSLEGNPNVYEQYF. For the CDR3, the DNA is TGTGCCAGCAGCTTAGAAGGGAACCCGAACGTCTACGAGCAGTACTTC. The variable domain in full, with the rest retrieved from reference TRBV11-2 and TRBJ2-7, is EAGVAQSPRYKIIEKRQSVAFWCNPISGHATLYWYQQILGQGPKLLIQFQNNGVVDDSQLPKDRFSAERLKGVDSTLKIQPAKLEDSAVYLCASSLEGNPNVYEQYFGPGTRLTVT.

This clonotype was counted a single time. One end of the junction does not line up with germline, which may come from a read error. V is TRBV30 and J is TRBJ2-7, with TRBD1 matching 8 bases. This CDR3 region has 14 residues. Germline CDR1 GTSNPN, CDR2 SVGIG (reference sequence). The CDR3 DNA reads TGTGCCTGGGGTGTGGGACAGGTGTCGTTGGAGCAGTACTTC. Protein: CAWGVGQVSLEQYF.

This clonotype was counted a single time. The chain uses TRBV5-4 and TRBJ2-5; D remains ambiguous. The CDR3 spans 14 residues. Germline lookup yields CDR1 SGHNT and CDR2 YYREEE (reference sequence). V was cut by 2 bases and J by 5 bases, with 13 bases left in between. The CDR3 DNA follows: TGTGCCAGCAGCTTATTCCCAGAGGTGGAGACCCAGTACTTC. Protein sequence: CASSLFPEVETQYF.

CDR3 sequence (DNA): TGTGCCAGCAGTGAAGTGACAGGGCAAAATCAGCCCCAGCATTTT. As protein: CASSEVTGQNQPQHF. The V call is TRBV2, the J call TRBJ1-5; 7 bases fit TRBD1. This CDR3 spans 15 amino acids. The J segment lost 4 bases and the V segment lost 1 base, leaving 4 bases of the junction unmatched. CDR1 SNHLY and CDR2 FYNNEI come from the germline V gene. The whole variable domain, filled in from reference TRBV2 and TRBJ1-5, reads EPEVTQTPSHQVTQMGQEVILRCVPISNHLYFYWYRQILGQKVEFLVSFYNNEISEKSEIFDDQFSVERPDGSNFTLKIRSTKLEDSAMYFCASSEVTGQNQPQHFGDGTRLSIL.

The V and J genes are TRBV20-1 and TRBJ1-2; tentative D call: TRBD1 (6 bases). The germline V gene has CDR1 DFQATT and CDR2 SNEGSKA (reference sequence). CDR3 length: 13 amino acids. Trimming took off 4 bases at V and 7 bases at J, with 16 bases between the two ends. In DNA form, the CDR3 reads TGCAGTGCTACCAGAAGGGGGGCTCCTGGCTACACCTTC. Translating it yields CSATRRGAPGYTF.

The J gene is TRBJ2-5, the V gene TRBV20-1; D call uncertain. The CDR3 has 12 amino acids. The ends were cut back, 3 bases at V and 7 bases at J, with 12 bases in the middle. Germline-derived CDR1 and CDR2 are DFQATT and SNEGSKA (reference sequence). The CDR3 protein is CSASWVRATQYF. The CDR3 region has the DNA TGCAGTGCTAGTTGGGTGCGCGCGACCCAGTACTTC.

The chain uses TRBV7-9 and TRBJ2-1, with D tentatively TRBD1 (6 bases). This CDR3 contains 15 residues. Per germline, CDR1 SEHNR and CDR2 FQNEAQ (reference sequence). V was cut by 1 base and J by 4 bases, with 11 bases left in between. The CDR3 DNA is TGTGCCAGCAGCTTAGGCGACAGGATATACAATGAGCAGTTCTTC. Protein product: CASSLGDRIYNEQFF.

J is TRBJ2-7 and V is TRBV30, with 9 bases lining up with TRBD1. CDR1 and CDR2 from the germline V gene are GTSNPN and SVGIG (reference sequence). The CDR3 consists of 13 residues. The junction had 2 bases not matched to a gene; V was cut back by 0 bases and J by 5 bases. The CDR3 DNA reads as TGTGCCTGGAGTGTAGACAGGGGGAACGAGCAGTACTTC. Encoded protein: CAWSVDRGNEQYF.

The chain carries TRBV24-1 and TRBJ2-1, with a possible D match to TRBD1 (5 bases). There are 15 residues in the CDR3. Germline V gives CDR1 KGHDR, CDR2 SFDVKD. Trimming cost V 4 bases and J 3 bases, with 12 bases left between them. This chain's CDR3 is CATSEQGPRYNEQFF. The CDR3 DNA sequence: TGTGCCACCAGTGAGCAGGGCCCCCGCTACAATGAGCAGTTCTTC.

The J gene is TRBJ2-7, the V gene TRBV6-5, with TRBD2 as a possible D gene (7 bases). V lost 6 bases and J 5 bases, leaving 11 bases between the germline ends. The V gene's germline CDR1 is MNHEY and CDR2 SVGAGI. The CDR3 runs to 12 residues. CDR3 bases: TGTGCCAGCAGCAACGGGGGGCACGAGCAGTACTTC. Its protein product is CASSNGGHEQYF.

V is TRBV9 and J is TRBJ1-2; D perhaps matches TRBD1 (5 bases). This CDR3 is 14 amino acids long. Germline V gene sequence: CDR1 SGDLS, CDR2 YYNGEE. With 4 bases removed from V and 6 bases from J, the gap between germline ends came to 16 bases. CDR3 amino acids: CASSPWGEGNGYTF. Written as DNA, the CDR3 is TGTGCCAGCAGCCCTTGGGGGGAAGGTAATGGCTACACCTTC. Variable domain in full (rest from reference TRBV9 and TRBJ1-2): DSGVTQTPKHLITATGQRVTLRCSPRSGDLSVYWYQQSLDQGLQFLIQYYNGEERAKGNILERFSAQQFPDLHSELNLSSLELGDSALYFCASSPWGEGNGYTFGSGTRLTVV.

This chain's CDR3 is CSVNNDRPNEQFF. The CDR3 DNA reads TGCAGCGTCAACAACGACAGACCCAATGAGCAGTTCTTC. The genes are TRBV29-1 and TRBJ2-1, with a possible D match to TRBD1 (5 bases). Germline CDR1 is SQVTM and CDR2 is ANQGSEA. Trimming removed 6 bases from V and 6 bases from J, with 15 bases in between. The CDR3 is 13 amino acids.

The J gene is TRBJ2-5, the V gene TRBV6-2 or TRBV6-3; D might be TRBD1 (6 bases). Trimming removed 6 bases at V and 5 bases at J, with 13 bases between. The CDR3 length is 13 residues. The germline gives CDR1 MNHEY, CDR2 SVGEGT. Written as DNA, the CDR3 is TGTGCCAGCAGGACCTGGGGGCTGGAGACCCAGTACTTC. Protein sequence: CASRTWGLETQYF.

V is TRBV3-1 and J is TRBJ2-1; 8 bases agree with TRBD2. Trimming took 4 bases from V and 1 from J; bases not matched to a gene: 3. Germline CDR1 and CDR2: LGHDT and YNNKEL (reference sequence). The CDR3 spans 15 residues. CDR3 region: CASSRRGDSYNEQFF. CDR3 in DNA: TGTGCCAGCAGCCGGCGGGGGGATTCCTACAATGAGCAGTTCTTC.

The V gene is TRBV9, the J gene TRBJ1-1, with unresolved D. The CDR3 has 14 residues. The V end was cut by 0 bases, the J end by 5 bases, with 11 bases between. Germline V gives CDR1 SGDLS, CDR2 YYNGEE. The CDR3 DNA reads TGTGCCAGCAGCGTAGATTGGCGGCCTACTGAAGCTTTCTTT. Protein sequence: CASSVDWRPTEAFF.

The chain joins TRBV7-9 to TRBJ1-2; 9 bases agree with TRBD1. CDR3 length: 15 residues. Losses at the gene ends were 5 bases for V and 4 bases for J; bases not matched to a gene: 8. Germline values: CDR1 SEHNR, CDR2 FQNEAQ (reference sequence). CDR3 sequence: CASSPSGQGVYGYTF. DNA for the CDR3: TGTGCCAGCAGCCCGTCGGGACAGGGAGTCTATGGCTACACCTTC. Combining the CDR3 with reference TRBV7-9 and TRBJ1-2 gives the whole variable domain DTGVSQNPRHKITKRGQNVTFRCDPISEHNRLYWYRQTLGQGPEFLTYFQNEAQLEKSRLLSDRFSAERPKGSFSTLEIQRTEQGDSAMYLCASSPSGQGVYGYTFGSGTRLTVV.